This T cell receptor beta chain derives from a study of cytomegalovirus exposure and HLA in healthy donors (dated by TCRdb to between 2016 and 2019). For context, the study as a whole: An earlier analysis of 587 of the donors reported approximately 300 Gb of sequence data and 95 million to 140 million unique TCR beta sequences obtained from approximately 180 million T cells. Roughly 320 gigabases of sequencing data and roughly 80 million unique TCR sequences made up an early release that covered under 750 HLA-typed donors. Of the 300 to 500 genotyped donors, less than 85% were placed in the genetic ancestry cluster associated with self-reported Caucasian donors. The study aimed to test whether cataloging public T cell receptors could reveal signatures of past pathogen exposure. The study used immunosequencing to profile the T cell repertoires of some 600 subjects and linked those repertoires to cytomegalovirus serostatus. In addition to the first cohort of approximately 650 subjects, a separate validation cohort of approximately 110 different subjects was used. The study combined high-throughput TCR immunosequencing, statistical association of individual TCRs with disease status, and machine learning to predict cytomegalovirus infection status. A later analysis re-analyzed previously published TCR beta repertoires from approximately 670 donors and added high-resolution HLA genotyping to study TCR occurrence patterns. The later analysis used no new phenotypic data to find candidate immune exposures, relying instead on TCR beta sequences and their occurrence across donors. In an earlier analysis of about 590 of the donors, high-throughput TCR beta sequencing was used to judge whether each TCR beta V gene segment behaved as functional or pseudogenic. Donor age, sex, ethnicity and CMV serostatus were compiled together with the repertoire data. Genome-wide SNP genotypes for about three fifths of the roughly 670 donors were used in a later genetic analysis, which treated that subset as a discovery cohort. All discovery cohort repertoires had been generated on a single sequencing platform. Both class I and class II loci were covered by HLA typing, at four-digit resolution. The number of typed donors differed by locus: roughly 620-640 for A, B, C, DRB1 and DQB1; approximately 520 for DQA1; around 580 for DPA1; and roughly 490 for DPB1. Roughly 5 DR-DQ haplotypes were treated as single units for association and clustering because of strong linkage in the cohort. Among a few hundred genotyped donors of the cohort, an average of approximately 240,000 unique TCR beta nucleotide sequences were sequenced per donor, roughly 20% of them non-productive. Overall study results and their limits: In an earlier analysis of under 600 of the donors, most TCR beta V segments were observed in productive rearrangements about 87% or about 30% of the time, broadly matching IMGT annotations. At a false discovery rate of 0.05, a later analysis linked roughly 17,000 TCR beta sequences to specific HLA alleles. According to a later analysis, most CMV-associated TCR beta chains appeared to be HLA-restricted, and the HLA associations seemed to be driven largely by CMV exposure. Because counts were too low, approximately 15 rarely observed V segments, including chromosome 9 orphons, were excluded from the earlier analysis of several hundred of the donors. Because HLA typing was unavailable for some donors at each locus, only the typed subset was used in association tests. A few of the identified cytomegalovirus-associated TCR beta chains were confirmed in vitro to be specific for cytomegalovirus antigens. When HLA alleles, especially DR and DQ, strongly co-occurred, attributing TCR associations to individual alleles was difficult. Compared with equally common non-associated chains, HLA-associated TCR beta chains in a later analysis were more clonally expanded and had lower generation probabilities. Linkage disequilibrium might explain the correlated functional status among segregating V segments, but an unknown experimental factor could not be ruled out. It was suggested by the authors that the approach could potentially be generalized to other disease states and immunological phenotypes. A later genetic analysis reported fewer N-insertions in productive TCRs among donors in an Asian-associated ancestry cluster than the roughly 620-donor mean. The study listed over 150 TCR beta chains as associated with cytomegalovirus. This cohort had only TCR beta chains sequenced, and the lack of alpha or paired-chain data limited which features could be detected. Because the 87-base-pair reads could not distinguish some IMGT-functional V segments, including TRBV6-2 and TRBV6-3, those segments were excluded. Most TCR sequences were seen in very few donors, while some public TCRs were found in many individuals. Roughly uniform sequencing depth across donors was assumed in presence/absence analyses, although this assumption may not hold. In both the original and validation cohorts, the classifier was reported to diagnose cytomegalovirus status with high specificity and sensitivity. In a later genetic analysis, a missense DCLRE1C variant was associated with V-gene and J-gene trimming of TCR beta chains, and the association was replicated in an independent cohort. A cluster of highly shared sequence variants was judged likely to represent a technical artifact of the sequencing pipeline. A further reported finding was that TCR beta sequences accurately predicted the HLA-A and HLA-B alleles for most subjects in the first cohort. In a later analysis, the rate of TCR association differed among HLA loci, with DRB1 alleles having the most associated TCRs and HLA-C alleles having the fewest. Several of the top co-occurrence clusters appeared to be linked to parvovirus B19, influenza, CMV and Epstein-Barr virus, according to a later analysis. The only immune exposure information available for the cohort was CMV serostatus.

The cohort comprised several hundred healthy bone marrow donors. All cohort members were sampled while nominally healthy, although unrecorded immune exposures were likely present. The donor tested CMV seronegative, placing the donor among the approximately 360 seronegative members of the cohort. A peripheral blood sample was provided by each donor, and peripheral blood mononuclear cells were used for TCR beta sequencing. Genomic DNA was extracted from the blood cell samples with the Qiagen DNeasy Blood Extraction Kit. Concerning this clone: No antigen is known for it.

The protocol used for the library was the immunoSEQ multiplex PCR assay. For the multiplex PCR, a mixture combining 60 forward primers for TCR Vbeta segments and 13 reverse primers for TCR Jbeta segments was used. The CDR3 region of rearranged TCR beta genes was amplified from genomic DNA by a multiplex PCR assay. On the Illumina HiSeq System, the amplified TCR beta libraries were sequenced as 87-base-pair reads. From the authors' description of their analysis: A later analysis tallied 75 million to 85 million unique TCR beta chains across the 650 to 750 repertoires, and some 10 million of those chains were shared by two or more donors. Raw reads were error-corrected and collapsed into unique sequences by a nearest-neighbor algorithm in which closely related sequences were merged to remove PCR and sequencing errors. CDR3 sequences were aligned to IMGT reference sequences to assign V, D and J gene segments. For a sequence to be retained, a match of at least six nucleotides was required to both a V gene segment and a J gene segment. Rearrangements were classified as productive when the CDR3 lacked stop codons and remained in frame with V and J, and all other rearrangements were classified as non-productive. CDR3 was defined according to IMGT convention as the region running from the second conserved V-encoded cysteine to the conserved J-encoded phenylalanine. The earlier analysis of roughly 590 of the donors excluded any sequence lacking an unambiguous match to a single V gene segment. In an earlier analysis of almost 600 of the donors, a V segment was called functional when productive rearrangements were above 56.7%, and segregating when the standard deviation between donors exceeded 5%. To diagnose cytomegalovirus status from the catalog of TCR beta chain sequences, a statistical classification framework was built. In a later analysis, V and J genes were assigned by comparing TCR nucleotide sequences against IMGT/GENE-DB human TR gene sequences. Using the TCRdist pipeline, a later analysis assigned CDR3 sequences along with most-parsimonious VDJ recombination scenarios. A later analysis defined each TCR beta chain by its CDR3 amino acid sequence plus V-gene family, and excluded reads lacking a unique V-gene family. As a way to deal with suspected cross-contamination and a sequencing artifact, a later analysis dropped 640 or so nucleotide sequences that were highly shared and had low generation probability. A later analysis calculated a clonal expansion index for each public chain from normalized within-repertoire ranks of inferred template counts. In a later analysis, generation probabilities were computed with a VDJ recombination model fitted to out-of-frame rearrangements, and the resulting probabilities were checked against IGoR. In a later analysis, TCR-TCR, TCR-HLA and TCR-CMV co-occurrence was scored with hypergeometric tests, and a repertoire-size bias correction was applied to TCR pairs. False discovery rates were estimated in a later analysis by permuting HLA or CMV assignments 20 times. In a later analysis, co-occurring TCRs were grouped using DBSCAN, with TCRdist sequence similarity added in when clustering inside HLA-allele-positive subsets. Repertoires with fewer than 30,000 or more than 120,000 public chains, plus five repertoires with anomalous nucleotide sharing, were excluded from co-occurrence clustering. TCRdb stores this immuneACCESS table with in-frame sequences only. Part of the clones is absent; in the studies checked, under half of the shortfall reflects unresolved V genes, and no reason is known for the rest. The DNA gave D and trimming, while V, J and clone size come from that table. This sample's listing comprises just over 150,000 clones. The ten top clones hold roughly 1.3% of the sample.

The germline V gene encodes CDR1 SGHTA and CDR2 FQGTGA. Trimming removed 3 bases from V and 4 bases from J, leaving 7 bases between the germline ends. The CDR3, from cysteine to phenylalanine, totals 13 residues. Only the CDR3 DNA is retained, 39 bases long and in frame from the first base. The rearrangement combines TRBV7-3 with TRBJ1-5; no D segment can be confidently identified. Sequenced material: PBMCs. The clonotype comes from a woman in her sixties in good health and CMV-seronegative. The CDR3 sequence is CASSFSRNQPQHF. The nucleotide sequence reads as follows: TGTGCCAGCAGCTTCTCCAGAAATCAGCCCCAGCATTTT. Outside the CDR3, residues come from the reference TRBV7-3 and TRBJ1-5 proteins, so the full variable domain is: GAGVSQTPSNKVTEKGKYVELRCDPISGHTALYWYRQSLGQGPEFLIYFQGTGAADDSGLPNDRFFAVRPEGSVSTLKIQRTERGDSAVYLCASSFSRNQPQHFGDGTRLSIL.